One sample yielded the 26 T cell receptor beta chains listed below, sequenced in a study of T cells expressing NK-cell markers. TCRdb reprocessed the 5' RACE reads; each CDR3 protein has one entry and no DNA is given. The sample table sets out about 430,000 distinct CDR3 sequences. Material for sequencing was blood T cells: a sorted CD56 or NKG2C T cell subset, CD4+ or CD8+ T cells, or bulk PBMC T cells (not recorded which). The source is a woman in her 50s in good health.

The CDR3 protein is CATSDWRGNQETQYF. This chain joins TRBV24-1 and TRBJ2-5; the TCRdb call, TRBD2, lacks DNA for checking. CDR3 length equals 15 residues. The germline CDR1 and CDR2 sequences are KGHDR and SFDVKD.

The CDR3 region is CASSSPDRGGGYTF. The V call is TRBV27, the J call TRBJ1-2; TCRdb's D call, TRBD1, is unchecked because there is no DNA. Germline assignment: CDR1 MNHEY and CDR2 SMNVEV (reference sequence). This CDR3 has 14 amino acids.

The chain combines TRBV12-3 or TRBV12-4 with TRBJ2-1; TCRdb designates TRBD2, a call that cannot be tested without DNA. The CDR3 runs to 17 residues. This chain's CDR3 is CASSRSSGRAAYNEQFF.

The rearrangement joins TRBV5-1 to TRBJ2-1. Germline V CDR1 and CDR2: SGHRS, YFSETQ. This CDR3 spans 13 amino acids. The CDR3 loop reads CASSLDGYNEQFF.

The J gene is TRBJ2-3, the V gene TRBV11-2. CDR1 SGHAT and CDR2 FQNNGV come from the germline V gene. The CDR3 loop spans 16 amino acids. The CDR3 protein is CASSLVSSPGADTQYF.

This chain uses TRBV29-1 with TRBJ1-1. The CDR3 runs to 13 residues. From germline, CDR1 is SQVTM and CDR2 ANQGSEA. The CDR3 sequence is CSVVYSRNTEAFF.

This chain joins TRBV29-1 and TRBJ2-5; TCRdb's D gene call, TRBD2, goes unchecked for lack of DNA. The V gene's germline CDR1 is SQVTM and CDR2 ANQGSEA. The CDR3 has 15 residues. The CDR3: CSVSGTSGHQETQYF.

V is TRBV6-5 and J is TRBJ1-6; TCRdb names TRBD1, which stays unverified in the absence of DNA. Germline values: CDR1 MNHEY, CDR2 SVGAGI. The CDR3 extends over 16 amino acids. CDR3 in amino acids: CASSRPGVRGGSPLHF.

The V gene is TRBV14, the J gene TRBJ2-3; TCRdb returns TRBD2, unconfirmable since there is no DNA. The CDR3 has 14 residues. In germline, CDR1 is SGHDN, CDR2 FVKESK. CDR3 region: CASGKGGITDTQYF.

J is TRBJ2-2 and V is TRBV5-1. Germline V gene data show CDR1 as SGHRS and CDR2 as YFSETQ. This CDR3 comprises 14 residues. The CDR3: CASRGGLGTGELFF. The full variable domain, with the rest looked up from reference TRBV5-1 and TRBJ2-2, is KAGVTQTPRYLIKTRGQQVTLSCSPISGHRSVSWYQQTPGQGLQFLFEYFSETQRNKGNFPGRFSGRQFSNSRSEMNVSTLELGDSALYLCASRGGLGTGELFFGEGSRLTVL.

The rearrangement links TRBV20-1 to TRBJ1-1. Germline CDR1 DFQATT, CDR2 SNEGSKA (reference sequence). The CDR3 extends over 14 amino acids. The CDR3 loop reads CSASDGFMNTEAFF.

This sequence joins TRBV5-1 and TRBJ2-1. This CDR3 spans 15 amino acids. Germline V gene data show CDR1 as SGHRS and CDR2 as YFSETQ. The CDR3 region is CASRSAISSYNEQFF. The variable domain in full, with the rest retrieved from reference TRBV5-1 and TRBJ2-1, is KAGVTQTPRYLIKTRGQQVTLSCSPISGHRSVSWYQQTPGQGLQFLFEYFSETQRNKGNFPGRFSGRQFSNSRSEMNVSTLELGDSALYLCASRSAISSYNEQFFGPGTRLTVL.

The rearrangement uses TRBV6-2 or TRBV6-3 and TRBJ1-1; TCRdb's D call of TRBD1 is untestable without DNA. The CDR3 sequence is 15 residues long. Per germline, CDR1 MNHEY and CDR2 SVGEGT. CDR3 amino acids: CASRTTGLDGTEAFF.

The chain carries TRBV4-1 and TRBJ2-3; TCRdb's D call, TRBD1, is unchecked because there is no DNA. Germline V CDR1 and CDR2: MGHRA, YSYEKL. This CDR3 spans 15 amino acids. This chain's CDR3 is CASGGRDSLTDTQYF.

V gene TRBV24-1 combines with J gene TRBJ2-3. Germline V gene data show CDR1 as KGHDR and CDR2 as SFDVKD. The CDR3 has 13 amino acids. This chain's CDR3 is CATSQEVLDTQYF.

The gene calls are TRBV6-5 and TRBJ1-6; TCRdb gives TRBD1 as the D gene, but with no DNA this cannot be confirmed. Germline lookup yields CDR1 MNHEY and CDR2 SVGAGI. This CDR3 contains 15 residues. The CDR3 sequence: CASRWGQGVNSPLHF.

The chain links TRBV15 to TRBJ1-4; the D gene TCRdb calls, TRBD1, cannot be checked with no DNA. CDR3 size: 17 residues. Per the germline V gene, CDR1 is LNHNV and CDR2 is YYDKDF (reference sequence). CDR3 loop: CATRASGGTATNEKLFF. Full variable domain (rest looked up from reference TRBV15 and TRBJ1-4): DAMVIQNPRYQVTQFGKPVTLSCSQTLNHNVMYWYQQKSSQAPKLLFHYYDKDFNNEADTPDNFQSRRPNTSFCFLDIRSPGLGDTAMYLCATRASGGTATNEKLFFGSGTQLSVL.

The V and J genes are TRBV5-1 and TRBJ2-2; the TRBD2 assignment by TCRdb is unverifiable without DNA. The length of the CDR3 is 14 residues. Germline CDR1 reads SGHRS; CDR2 reads YFSETQ. CDR3 amino acids: CASSLAAGTGELFF.

V and J are TRBV5-1 and TRBJ2-5; TCRdb names TRBD2, which stays unverified in the absence of DNA. CDR3 length equals 14 residues. Germline V gives CDR1 SGHRS, CDR2 YFSETQ. CDR3: CASSLGELWETQYF.

J is TRBJ1-3 and V is TRBV23-1. TRBV23-1 carries the ORF label, with uncertain function. The CDR3 consists of 15 residues. The CDR3 protein is CANRCSGVTANTIYF.

The chain combines TRBV4-2 with TRBJ2-2; TCRdb's D gene call, TRBD1, goes unchecked for lack of DNA. This CDR3 contains 16 residues. Germline V gene data show CDR1 as LGHNA and CDR2 as YNFKEQ. CDR3 in amino acids: CASSQGDRGYPGELFF.

This chain's CDR3 is CASSFYSSLNTGELFF. This chain uses TRBV5-1 with TRBJ2-2; TCRdb designates TRBD2, a call that cannot be tested without DNA. The germline CDR1 and CDR2 sequences are SGHRS and YFSETQ. The CDR3 is 16 amino acids. The full variable domain, its missing parts supplied by reference TRBV5-1 and TRBJ2-2, is KAGVTQTPRYLIKTRGQQVTLSCSPISGHRSVSWYQQTPGQGLQFLFEYFSETQRNKGNFPGRFSGRQFSNSRSEMNVSTLELGDSALYLCASSFYSSLNTGELFFGEGSRLTVL.

The J gene is TRBJ2-5, the V gene TRBV7-9; with no DNA, the TCRdb D assignment of TRBD2 cannot be verified. CDR3 length equals 15 residues. The V gene's germline CDR1 is SEHNR and CDR2 FQNEAQ (reference sequence). This CDR3 reads CASSLLGEGSRTQYF.

CDR3: CASSLGGGTYGYTF. The genes are TRBV12-3 or TRBV12-4 and TRBJ1-2; the D call of TRBD1 rests on TCRdb alone, since no DNA is present to check it. CDR3 length: 14 residues.

The CDR3 sequence: CASSPRVGGDTEAFF. The chain carries TRBV18 and TRBJ1-1. This CDR3 contains 15 residues. Germline V CDR1 and CDR2: KGHSH, LQKENI.

V is TRBV15 and J is TRBJ2-3; TCRdb picks TRBD2, but there is no DNA to check that call. CDR3 size: 16 residues. Germline-derived CDR1 and CDR2 are LNHNV and YYDKDF (reference sequence). CDR3 amino acids: CATRSSRTSPTDTQYF.